Here is one T cell receptor (beta chain) with its context. What it binds is unknown. This sample was included in a study of T cell responses to AZD1222 COVID-19 vaccine. As for the study in general: Second-dose intervals near 4 or 12 weeks were combined.

Method: immunoSEQ multiplex PCR; TCRdb's copy keeps in-frame clones and lacks some. The table shows 97,000 or so clones, with around 87% occurring only once. Findings and caveats of the study: Scientists sampled the repertoires only once the peak T cell response had passed. White British people made up most donors, females outnumbered males, and clonal diversity was possibly underestimated.

CDR3 length equals 14 residues. The germline V and J ends were trimmed by 11 bases and 4 bases, with 18 bases remaining between them. CDR1 is LNHDA, CDR2 SQIVND, per germline (reference sequence). Sample: peripheral blood, taken on day 0 of AZD1222 vaccination. The source of this sequence is an adult in good health. J is TRBJ1-5 and V is TRBV19; D is unresolved. CDR3 in amino acids: CAGSPRTQNQPQHF. The CDR3 DNA is TGTGCCGGTTCCCCAAGGACCCAGAATCAGCCCCAGCATTTT.